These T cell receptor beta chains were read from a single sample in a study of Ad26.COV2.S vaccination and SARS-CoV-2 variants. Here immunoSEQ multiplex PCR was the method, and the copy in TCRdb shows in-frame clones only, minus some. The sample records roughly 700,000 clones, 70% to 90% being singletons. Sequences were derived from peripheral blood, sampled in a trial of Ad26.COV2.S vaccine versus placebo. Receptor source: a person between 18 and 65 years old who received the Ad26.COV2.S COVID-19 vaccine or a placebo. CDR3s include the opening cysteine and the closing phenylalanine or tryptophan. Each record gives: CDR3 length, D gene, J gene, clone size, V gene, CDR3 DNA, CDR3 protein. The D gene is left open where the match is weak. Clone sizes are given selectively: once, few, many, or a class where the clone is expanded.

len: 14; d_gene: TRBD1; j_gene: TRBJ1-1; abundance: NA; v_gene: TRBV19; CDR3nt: TGTGCCAGTACCATACAGGGGGCGAGGACTGAAGCTTTCTTT; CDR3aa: CASTIQGARTEAFF
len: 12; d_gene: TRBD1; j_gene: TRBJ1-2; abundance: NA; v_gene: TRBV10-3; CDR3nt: TGTGCCATCAGCTCAGGGGGGTATGGCTACACCTTC; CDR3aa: CAISSGGYGYTF
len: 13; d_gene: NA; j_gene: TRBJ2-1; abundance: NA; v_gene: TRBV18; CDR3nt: TGTGCCAGCTCACAAGGGCCGCGGAATGAGCAGTTCTTC; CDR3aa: CASSQGPRNEQFF
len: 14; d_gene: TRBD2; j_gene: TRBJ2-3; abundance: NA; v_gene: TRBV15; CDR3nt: TGTGCCACCAGCAGCTCGGGGGGGACAGATACGCAGTATTTT; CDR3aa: CATSSSGGTDTQYF
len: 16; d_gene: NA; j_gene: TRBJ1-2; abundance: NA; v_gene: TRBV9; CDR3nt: TGTGCCAGCAGCGGCACCGTTTGGGGGACTAACTATGGCTACACCTTC; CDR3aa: CASSGTVWGTNYGYTF
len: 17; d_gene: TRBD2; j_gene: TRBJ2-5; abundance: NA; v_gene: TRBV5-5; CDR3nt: TGTGCCAGCAGCTTGATCCGACTAGCGGGAGGGACAGAGACCCAGTACTTC; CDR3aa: CASSLIRLAGGTETQYF
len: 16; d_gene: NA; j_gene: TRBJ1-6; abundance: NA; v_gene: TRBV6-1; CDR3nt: TGTGCCAGCAGTGATGGCCGGGGGGGTGGTAATTCACCCCTCCACTTT; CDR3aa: CASSDGRGGGNSPLHF
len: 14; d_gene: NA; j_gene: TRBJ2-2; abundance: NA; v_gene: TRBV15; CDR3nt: TGTGCCACCAGCGGGTCCATAGGAACCGGGGAGCTGTTTTTT; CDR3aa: CATSGSIGTGELFF
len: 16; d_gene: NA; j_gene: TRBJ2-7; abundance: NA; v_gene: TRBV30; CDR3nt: TGTGCCTGGAGTCCCCCTCGGGGGCGGCTTGGGTACGAGCAGTACTTC; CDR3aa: CAWSPPRGRLGYEQYF
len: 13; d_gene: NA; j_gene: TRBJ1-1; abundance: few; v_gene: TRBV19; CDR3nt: TGTGCCAGTACCATCAGGGGCAGGGCTGAAGCTTTCTTT; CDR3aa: CASTIRGRAEAFF
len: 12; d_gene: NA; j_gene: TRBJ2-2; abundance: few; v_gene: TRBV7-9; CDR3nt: TGTGCCAGCAGCTCCTCGGCCGGGGAGCTGTTTTTT; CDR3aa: CASSSSAGELFF
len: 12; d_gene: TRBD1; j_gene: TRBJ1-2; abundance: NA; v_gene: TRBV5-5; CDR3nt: TGTGCCAGCAGCCAGGACAGGGTCGGCTACACCTTC; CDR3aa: CASSQDRVGYTF
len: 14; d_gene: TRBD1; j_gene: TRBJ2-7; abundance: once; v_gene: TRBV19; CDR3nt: TGTGCCAGTAGTAACCGGGACAGGGGACGCGAGCAGTACTTC; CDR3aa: CASSNRDRGREQYF
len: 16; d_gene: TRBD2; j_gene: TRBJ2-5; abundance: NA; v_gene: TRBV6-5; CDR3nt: TGTGCCAGCAGTTACGCGCTAGCGGGGGGCCAAGAGACCCAGTACTTC; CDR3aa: CASSYALAGGQETQYF
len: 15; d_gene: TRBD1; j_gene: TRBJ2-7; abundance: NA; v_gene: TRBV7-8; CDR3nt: TGTGCCAGCAGCGACCCGGGACAGGTTCCTTACGAGCAGTACTTC; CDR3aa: CASSDPGQVPYEQYF
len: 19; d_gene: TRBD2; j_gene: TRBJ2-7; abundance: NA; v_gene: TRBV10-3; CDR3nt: TGTGCCATCAGTGACACCACCGGTGGTAGCGGGGGTCAGTCCTACGAGCAGTACTTC; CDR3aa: CAISDTTGGSGGQSYEQYF
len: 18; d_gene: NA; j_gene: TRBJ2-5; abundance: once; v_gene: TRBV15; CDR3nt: TGTGCCACCAGCAGTGGATACCCCGGGACCGATGTTTTAGAGACCCAGTACTTC; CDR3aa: CATSSGYPGTDVLETQYF
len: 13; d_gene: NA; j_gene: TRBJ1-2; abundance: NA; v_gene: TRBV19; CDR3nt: TGTGCCAGTAGTATAAGTCCCGCGTGGGGCTACACCTTC; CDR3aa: CASSISPAWGYTF
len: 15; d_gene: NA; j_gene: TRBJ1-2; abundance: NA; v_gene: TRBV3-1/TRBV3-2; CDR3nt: TGTGCCAGCAGCCAAGCGATGGTGGCGAACTATGGCTACACCTTC; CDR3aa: CASSQAMVANYGYTF
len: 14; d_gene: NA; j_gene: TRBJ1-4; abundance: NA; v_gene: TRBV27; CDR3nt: TGTGCCAGCAGGTCGTGGGGGGTTGAGGAAAAACTGTTTTTT; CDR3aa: CASRSWGVEEKLFF
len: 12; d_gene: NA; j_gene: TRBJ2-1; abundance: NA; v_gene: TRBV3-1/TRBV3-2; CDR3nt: TGTGCCAGCAGCCAACTAGGGGGTGAGCAGTTCTTC; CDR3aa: CASSQLGGEQFF
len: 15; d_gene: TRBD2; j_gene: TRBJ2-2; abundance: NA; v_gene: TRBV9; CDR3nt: TGTGCCAGCAGCCCGGGGAGGGGGAACACCGGGGAGCTGTTTTTT; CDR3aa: CASSPGRGNTGELFF
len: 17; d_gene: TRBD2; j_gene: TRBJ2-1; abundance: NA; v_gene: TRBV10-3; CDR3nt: TGTGCCATCAGTGGGACTAGCGGGGGGAGCTCCTACAATGAGCAGTTCTTC; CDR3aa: CAISGTSGGSSYNEQFF
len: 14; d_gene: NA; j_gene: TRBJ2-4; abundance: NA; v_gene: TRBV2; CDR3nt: TGTGCCAGCGTGACAGGCCTAGCCAAAAACATTCAGTACTTC; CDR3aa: CASVTGLAKNIQYF
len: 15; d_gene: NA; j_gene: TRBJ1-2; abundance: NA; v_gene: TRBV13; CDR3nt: TGTGCCAGCAGCCACAGGCGCCTCGACGACTATGGCTACACCTTC; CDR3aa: CASSHRRLDDYGYTF
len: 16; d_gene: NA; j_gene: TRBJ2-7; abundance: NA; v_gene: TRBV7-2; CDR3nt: TGTGCCAGCAGCTTAGTCGGGGGGACAAATCCCTACGAGCAGTACTTC; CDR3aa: CASSLVGGTNPYEQYF
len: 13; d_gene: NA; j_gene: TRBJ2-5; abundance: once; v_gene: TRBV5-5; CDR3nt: TGTGCCAGCAGCTTGGGGGGGCAAGAGACCCAGTACTTC; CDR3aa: CASSLGGQETQYF
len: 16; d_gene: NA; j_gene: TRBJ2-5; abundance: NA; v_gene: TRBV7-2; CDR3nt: TGTGCCAGCAGCTTAGGAGGGAGGGGGGGGTTGGAGACCCAGTACTTC; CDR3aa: CASSLGGRGGLETQYF
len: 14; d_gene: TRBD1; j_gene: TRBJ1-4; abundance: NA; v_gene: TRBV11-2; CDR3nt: TGTGCCAGCAGCTCGGGACAGGGTAGCGAAAAACTGTTTTTT; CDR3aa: CASSSGQGSEKLFF
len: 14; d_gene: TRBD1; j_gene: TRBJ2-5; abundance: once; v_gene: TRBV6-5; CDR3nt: TGTGCCAGCAGTTATCGGACAGGGGGAGAGACCCAGTACTTC; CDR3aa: CASSYRTGGETQYF
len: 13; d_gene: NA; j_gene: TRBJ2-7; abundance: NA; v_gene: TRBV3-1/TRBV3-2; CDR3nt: TGTGCCAGCAGCCTACTGGGGTCCTACGAGCAGTACTTC; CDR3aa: CASSLLGSYEQYF
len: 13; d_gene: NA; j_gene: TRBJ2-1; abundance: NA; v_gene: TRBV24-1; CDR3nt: TGTGCCACCAGTATCAGGGGGGGCGATGAGCAGTTCTTC; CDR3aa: CATSIRGGDEQFF
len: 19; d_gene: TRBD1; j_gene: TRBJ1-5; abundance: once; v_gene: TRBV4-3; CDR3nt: TGCGCCAGCAGCCAAGATCTGCGGACAGGGGCTTTGAGCAATCAGCCCCAGCATTTT; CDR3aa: CASSQDLRTGALSNQPQHF
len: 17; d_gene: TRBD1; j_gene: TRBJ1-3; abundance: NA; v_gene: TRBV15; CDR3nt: TGTGCCACCAGCAGAGAGGGGGGGACAGTCTCTGGAAACACCATATATTTT; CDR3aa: CATSREGGTVSGNTIYF
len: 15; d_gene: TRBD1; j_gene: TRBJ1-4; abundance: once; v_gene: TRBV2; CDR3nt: TGTGCCAGCAGTTGGACAGGGGGCATAGATGAAAAACTGTTTTTT; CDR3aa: CASSWTGGIDEKLFF
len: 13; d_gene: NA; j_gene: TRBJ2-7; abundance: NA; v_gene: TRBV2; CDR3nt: TGTGCCAGCAGTATAGAGATCCGCAGCGAGCAGTACTTC; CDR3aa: CASSIEIRSEQYF
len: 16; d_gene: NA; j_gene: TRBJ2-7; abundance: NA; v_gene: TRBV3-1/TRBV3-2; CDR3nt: TGTGCCAGCAGCCCCAGTGCTCGGGGTGGGTTCTACGAGCAGTACTTC; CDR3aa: CASSPSARGGFYEQYF
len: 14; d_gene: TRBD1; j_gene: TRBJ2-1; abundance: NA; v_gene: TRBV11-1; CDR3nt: TGTGCCAGCAACACCGGGACAGCCTACAATGAGCAGTTCTTC; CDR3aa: CASNTGTAYNEQFF
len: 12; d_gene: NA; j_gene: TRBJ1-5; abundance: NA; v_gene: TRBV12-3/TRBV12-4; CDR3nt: TGTGCCAGCAGTTTCCCCCATCAGCCCCAGCATTTT; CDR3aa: CASSFPHQPQHF
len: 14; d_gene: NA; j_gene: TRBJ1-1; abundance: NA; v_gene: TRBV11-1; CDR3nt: TGTGCCAGCAGCCTAGGACAGTATTACACTGAAGCTTTCTTT; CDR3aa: CASSLGQYYTEAFF
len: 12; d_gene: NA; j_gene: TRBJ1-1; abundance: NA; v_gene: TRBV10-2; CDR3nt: TGCGCCACCTCCAGAGTACCACCTGAAGCTTTCTTT; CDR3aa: CATSRVPPEAFF
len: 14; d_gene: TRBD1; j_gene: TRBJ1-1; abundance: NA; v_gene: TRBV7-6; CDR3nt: TGTGCCAGCAGCACCGACAGGGGTTGGACTGAAGCTTTCTTT; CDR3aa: CASSTDRGWTEAFF
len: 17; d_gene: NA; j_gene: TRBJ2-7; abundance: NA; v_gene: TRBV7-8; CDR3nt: TGTGCCAGCAGCCCAAGCCCCTCAGGGTTTAGCTCCTACGAGCAGTACTTC; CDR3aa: CASSPSPSGFSSYEQYF
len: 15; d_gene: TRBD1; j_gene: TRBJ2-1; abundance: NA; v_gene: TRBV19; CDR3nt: TGTGCCAGTAGTAACCCTCTCACAGGGGCGGGTGAGCAGTTCTTC; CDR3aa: CASSNPLTGAGEQFF
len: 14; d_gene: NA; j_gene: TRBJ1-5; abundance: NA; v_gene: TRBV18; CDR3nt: TGTGCCAGCTCACCAAGTTTCGATGATCAGCCCCAGCATTTT; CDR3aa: CASSPSFDDQPQHF
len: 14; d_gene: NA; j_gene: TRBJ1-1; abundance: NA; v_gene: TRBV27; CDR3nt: TGTGCCAGCAGTTTTTCGGGGCTGAACACTGAAGCTTTCTTT; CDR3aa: CASSFSGLNTEAFF
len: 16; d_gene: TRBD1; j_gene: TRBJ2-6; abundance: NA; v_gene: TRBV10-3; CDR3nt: TGTGCCATCAGTGTGGGACAGAGCTCTGGGGCCAACGTCCTGACTTTC; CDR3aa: CAISVGQSSGANVLTF
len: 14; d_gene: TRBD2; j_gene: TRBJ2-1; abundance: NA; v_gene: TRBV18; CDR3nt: TGTGCCAGCTCACCCCTGACTAGCAGCGATGAGCAGTTCTTC; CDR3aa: CASSPLTSSDEQFF
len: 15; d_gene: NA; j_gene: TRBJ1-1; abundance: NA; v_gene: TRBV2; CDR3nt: TGTGCCAGCAGTAGAGGACAGTCTCTAGACACTGAAGCTTTCTTT; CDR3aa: CASSRGQSLDTEAFF
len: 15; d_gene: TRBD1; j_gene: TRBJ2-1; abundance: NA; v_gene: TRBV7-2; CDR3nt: TGTGCCAGCAGCTCGGACAGGGGTGGCTACAATGAGCAGTTCTTC; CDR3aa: CASSSDRGGYNEQFF